This TCR beta chain was retrieved from a study of blood T cell repertoires in COVID-19 (TCRdb year 2020). In the study overall: The collaborator samples originated in the United States, Italy and Spain and spanned the acute and convalescent phases of COVID-19. Nearly every sample came with metadata listing a de-identified subject ID, COVID-19 status, age in years and sex. The samples were drawn from two sources: the first 160 participants of the ongoing ImmuneRACE study, and fewer than 1,500 subjects contributed by 6 global collaborators. HLA class I and class II types, where available, came from metadata supplied by the sample provider rather than from assay-based typing. Subjects who had been exposed to COVID-19, were actively infected with it, or had recovered from it provided the deeply sampled blood TCRbeta repertoires that made up the dataset. The repertoires were released in a freely available public database intended as a resource for research on the immune response to SARS-CoV-2. The prospective study material was composed of cDNA or gDNA derived from T cells, B-cell-depleted T cells, or PBMCs. Broader findings and caveats from the paper: The quantity of clinical and demographic metadata differed by source and by participant and was supplied without curation.

Of note for this clone: Its binding antigen is unknown. One base away there is no much larger clone; base qualities are not given.

TCRbeta CDR3 regions were amplified from genomic DNA by means of the immunoSEQ Assay, a bias-controlled multiplex PCR. In the source study's methods: The number of nucleated cells in each sample was estimated by amplification of reference gene primers within the assay. Sequence reads were collapsed and filtered to measure the absolute abundance of every unique TCRbeta CDR3 rearrangement. For each sample, productive Simpson clonality was calculated as the square root of Simpson's diversity index across productive rearrangements. The table was pulled from immuneACCESS by TCRdb, which kept in-frame rearrangements only. Such tables lose some clones; where checked, under half of the loss comes from unresolved V genes, and the rest has no known cause. The V and J calls and the clone size are those of that table, but D and trimming were determined from the DNA. This sample is represented by about 120,000 clones; roughly 82% of them were singletons. Jointly, the top ten make up about an eighth of the sample.

V gives up 4 bases and J gives up 0 bases, and the segment between their germline ends measures 16 bases. The CDR3, from cysteine to phenylalanine, totals 17 residues. Just the 51-base CDR3 DNA is kept, in frame starting at base 1. According to the germline V gene, CDR1 reads MDHEN and CDR2 reads SYDVKM. The collaborating institutions used their own protocols to collect whole blood in K2EDTA tubes. For TCRbeta analysis, collaborators shipped samples as frozen whole blood, isolated PBMCs, or DNA extracted from either of those sample types. The clonotype originates from a human donor in a cohort sampled during active COVID-19. The V and J genes are TRBV28 and TRBJ1-3; D gene: possibly TRBD1, on 5 matching bases. Sequencing used peripheral blood. The DNA is as follows: TGTGCCAGCAGTTCCCCGACAGCTACCAGCTCTGGAAACACCATATATTTT. It codes for CASSSPTATSSGNTIYF.